Following are 17 T cell receptor beta chains from one sample sequenced in a study of T cells in Graves' hyperthyroidism and ophthalmopathy. Regions amplified from RNA transcripts were the TCR beta CDR3 regions. The HTBI primer set drove a first-round RT-PCR of the TCR CDR3. TCRdb redid the calling of the multiplex PCR reads with MiXCR, one entry per CDR3 protein. The sample consists of about 640,000 distinct CDR3 sequences, less than 25% of them appearing once. The sequenced sample consisted of blood. The receptors derive from a man between 25 and 39 years old with Graves' ophthalmopathy.

The V and J genes are TRBV11-3 and TRBJ1-3; D uncertain. Deletions cut 5 bases from V and 4 bases from J, with 9 bases between. CDR1 is SGHNT and CDR2 is YENEEA in the germline V gene. The length of the CDR3 is 13 residues. CDR3 bases: TGTGCCAGCAGCCAGGAAACCGGAAACACCATATATTTT. Amino acids: CASSQETGNTIYF.

The gene calls are TRBV20-1 and TRBJ2-1; the D gene is possibly TRBD2 (5 bases). The CDR3 covers 14 residues. The V end was cut by 0 bases, the J end by 6 bases, with 12 bases between. CDR1 DFQATT and CDR2 SNEGSKA come from the germline V gene (reference sequence). The CDR3 reads CSARDSLALNEQFF. In DNA, the CDR3 is TGCAGTGCTAGAGATTCGCTAGCCCTCAATGAGCAGTTCTTC.

J is TRBJ1-1 and V is TRBV6-6; D is unclear. Trimming left V 1 base short and J 3 bases short, with 9 bases between. CDR1 is MNHNY, CDR2 SVGAGI, per germline (reference sequence). There are 14 residues in the CDR3. CDR3: CASSYYPPDTEAFF. The CDR3 DNA reads as TGTGCCAGCAGTTACTACCCTCCGGACACTGAAGCTTTCTTT.

In this sample, this clonotype turned up many times. The CDR3 region is CASSPQTGVDTEAFF. As DNA, the CDR3 is TGTGCCAGCAGCCCTCAGACAGGGGTTGACACTGAAGCTTTCTTT. The gene calls are TRBV7-9 and TRBJ1-1, with TRBD1 matching over 8 bases. The CDR3 is made up of 15 amino acids. V shed 5 bases and J 3 bases; nucleotides not matched to a gene: 8. From germline, CDR1 is SEHNR and CDR2 FQNEAQ (reference sequence).

This clonotype showed up many times. The chain recombines TRBV6-1 with TRBJ1-2; TRBD1 matches 8 bases. Germline CDR1 MNHNS, CDR2 SASEGT. The CDR3 length is 15 residues. J was trimmed by 3 bases and V by 4 bases; bases with no gene match: 7. Written as DNA, the CDR3 is TGTGCCAGCAGTGCCTCAGGGGGCGCCCACTATGGCTACACCTTC. It encodes CASSASGGAHYGYTF.

This clonotype has a handful of counts. The genes are TRBV7-9 and TRBJ2-1, with 9 bases fitting TRBD2. Germline CDR1 and CDR2: SEHNR and FQNEAQ (reference sequence). The CDR3 contains 18 residues. V gave up 6 bases and J gave up 8 bases; unmatched junction bases: 20. DNA of the CDR3: TGTGCCAGCAGTCTAGAGCTTACTAGAGCGGGAGGTGGGGATGAGCAGTTCTTC. Translating it yields CASSLELTRAGGGDEQFF. The whole variable domain, filled in from reference TRBV7-9 and TRBJ2-1, reads DTGVSQNPRHKITKRGQNVTFRCDPISEHNRLYWYRQTLGQGPEFLTYFQNEAQLEKSRLLSDRFSAERPKGSFSTLEIQRTEQGDSAMYLCASSLELTRAGGGDEQFFGPGTRLTVL.

This clonotype was seen a few times. J is TRBJ2-5 and V is TRBV7-3; 10 nucleotides agree with TRBD2. The V gene's germline CDR1 is SGHTA and CDR2 FQGTGA. This CDR3 is 19 amino acids long. After removal of 5 bases from V and 5 bases from J, the junction contained 20 bases not matched to a gene. CDR3 sequence reads: CASSRGGGTSVPPEETQYF. In nucleotides, the CDR3 is TGTGCCAGCAGCAGGGGTGGTGGGACTAGCGTTCCACCCGAGGAGACCCAGTACTTC. Using reference TRBV7-3 and TRBJ2-5 for the parts outside the CDR3, the full variable domain is GAGVSQTPSNKVTEKGKYVELRCDPISGHTALYWYRQSLGQGPEFLIYFQGTGAADDSGLPNDRFFAVRPEGSVSTLKIQRTERGDSAVYLCASSRGGGTSVPPEETQYFGPGTRLLVL.

This clonotype occurred many times. The V and J genes are TRBV2 and TRBJ2-7, with TRBD2 matching 12 bases. The CDR3 covers 15 residues. J lost 6 bases, V lost 5 bases, and 8 bases had no gene match. Germline assignment: CDR1 SNHLY and CDR2 FYNNEI. The CDR3 reads CASSLGLAGTFEQYF. For the CDR3, the DNA is TGTGCCAGCAGTCTGGGACTAGCGGGCACCTTCGAGCAGTACTTC. The full variable domain, with the rest looked up from reference TRBV2 and TRBJ2-7, is EPEVTQTPSHQVTQMGQEVILRCVPISNHLYFYWYRQILGQKVEFLVSFYNNEISEKSEIFDDQFSVERPDGSNFTLKIRSTKLEDSAMYFCASSLGLAGTFEQYFGPGTRLTVT.

This clonotype was seen a few times. The gene calls are TRBV28 and TRBJ2-3, with TRBD1 matching over 8 bases. This CDR3 spans 14 amino acids. With V trimmed by 3 bases and J by 7 bases, 6 bases remained unmatched. Looked up from germline, CDR1 is MDHEN and CDR2 is SYDVKM. Here the CDR3 DNA reads TGTGCCAGCAGTTTGCCGACAGGGGAGAATACGCAGTATTTT. Encoded protein: CASSLPTGENTQYF.

The chain uses TRBV20-1 and TRBJ1-1; D remains ambiguous. CDR1 is DFQATT, CDR2 SNEGSKA, per germline (reference sequence). Trimming pared 6 bases from V and 0 bases from J, leaving 17 bases between. The CDR3 totals 15 residues. The CDR3 DNA sequence: TGCAGTGCGTTAACGGACTCGATTATGAACACTGAAGCTTTCTTT. Its translation is CSALTDSIMNTEAFF.

The chain joins TRBV6-1 to TRBJ2-3; possible D gene TRBD2, 6 bases. V was shortened by 6 bases and J by 2 bases, with 12 bases between the two germline ends. CDR1 is MNHNS, CDR2 SASEGT, per germline. This CDR3 comprises 14 residues. In DNA, the CDR3 is TGTGCCAGCAGCCCTGGGACTGTCACAGATACGCAGTATTTT. It specifies CASSPGTVTDTQYF.

On this clonotype: Relative to the germline gene, one junction end is altered; a read error may explain this. The rearrangement joins TRBV7-9 to TRBJ2-1; 14 nucleotides line up with TRBD2. Germline assignment: CDR1 SEHNR and CDR2 FQNEAQ (reference sequence). The CDR3 sequence is 17 residues long. The CDR3 bases are TGTGCCAGCAGTCGGACTAGCGGGGGGAGCTCCTACAATGGGCAGTTCTTC. Amino acids: CASSRTSGGSSYNGQFF.

The chain has TRBV28 and TRBJ1-6, with D unresolved. Trimming pared 8 bases from V and 4 bases from J, leaving 6 bases between. Germline V gives CDR1 MDHEN, CDR2 SYDVKM. The CDR3 runs 12 residues. The CDR3 DNA sequence: TGTGCCAGCGGAGCTTATAATTCACCCCTCCACTTT. It encodes CASGAYNSPLHF.

This clonotype was recorded at least ten times. The chain carries TRBV11-2 and TRBJ2-7; TRBD2 aligns across 7 bases. Per germline, CDR1 SGHAT and CDR2 FQNNGV. This CDR3 is 17 amino acids long. V shed 5 bases and J 1 base; nucleotides not matched to a gene: 14. CDR3 bases: TGTGCCAGCAGCATTTTCCCCGGGGCGGGAGAGTCCTACGAGCAGTACTTC. Encoded protein: CASSIFPGAGESYEQYF.

This clonotype was recorded at least ten times. V usage is TRBV2 and J usage is TRBJ1-2, with TRBD1 matching 7 bases. CDR1 SNHLY and CDR2 FYNNEI come from the germline V gene. The J segment lost 3 bases and the V segment lost 6 bases, leaving 4 bases of the junction unmatched. The CDR3 is made up of 13 amino acids. The CDR3 region is CASRYGTDYGYTF. The DNA of the CDR3 is TGTGCCAGCAGGTACGGGACAGACTATGGCTACACCTTC.

The chain is built from TRBV15 and TRBJ2-7; a weak D match, TRBD1 (6 bases). Germline CDR1 is LNHNV and CDR2 is YYDKDF (reference sequence). The CDR3 covers 13 residues. V dropped 8 bases and J dropped 3 bases, with 14 bases sitting between them. The CDR3 DNA reads as TGTGCCACCCGAGCGGAAGGGGGCTACGAGCAGTACTTC. Its translation is CATRAEGGYEQYF.

The chain combines TRBV24-1 with TRBJ1-2; 11 bases fit TRBD1. The CDR3 is made up of 17 amino acids. V shed 5 bases, J shed 6 bases, and the junction held 13 bases outside the gene matches. CDR1 is KGHDR and CDR2 is SFDVKD in the germline V gene. The CDR3 region has the DNA TGTGCCACCAGTGCTAAAGGGACAGGGGGGAGAACCGATGGCTACACCTTC. Translated: CATSAKGTGGRTDGYTF.